This entry describes one TCR beta chain. Its antigen is still unknown. This table comes from immunoSEQ multiplex PCR, and its TCRdb copy is limited to in-frame clones, with some not included. Altogether 120,000 or so clones are present, about 83% being singletons, with the ten largest covering approximately 5%. The sample is drawn from a study of radiotherapy plus CTLA-4 blockade in lung cancer. Regarding the study as a whole: Tumor-derived TCR clones expanded in blood after radiotherapy plus ipilimumab.

This sample comprised peripheral blood, obtained from a patient treated with radiotherapy plus ipilimumab. This clonotype was obtained from a human donor with non-small cell lung cancer who had a partial response to radiotherapy plus ipilimumab.

The CDR3 nucleotides are TGTGCCAGCAGCCGCCACAGGGGGCAGGGTGAAAAACTGTTTTTT. Protein product: CASSRHRGQGEKLFF. V is TRBV6-1 and J is TRBJ1-4; 9 nucleotides match TRBD1. After removal of 6 bases from V and 7 bases from J, the junction contained 9 bases not matched to a gene. The CDR3 has 15 amino acids. The germline V gene encodes CDR1 MNHNS and CDR2 SASEGT.